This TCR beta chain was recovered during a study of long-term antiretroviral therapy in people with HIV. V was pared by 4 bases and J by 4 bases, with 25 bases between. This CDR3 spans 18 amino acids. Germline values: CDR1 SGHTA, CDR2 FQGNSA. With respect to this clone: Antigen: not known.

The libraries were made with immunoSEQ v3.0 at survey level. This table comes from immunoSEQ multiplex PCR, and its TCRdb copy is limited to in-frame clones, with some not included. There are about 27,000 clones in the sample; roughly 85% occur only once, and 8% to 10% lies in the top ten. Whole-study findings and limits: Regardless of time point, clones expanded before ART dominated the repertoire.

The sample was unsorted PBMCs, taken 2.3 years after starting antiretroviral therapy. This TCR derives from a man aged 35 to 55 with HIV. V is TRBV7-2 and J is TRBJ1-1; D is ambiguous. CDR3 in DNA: TGTGCCAGCAGCTCGCCGGGCGGGGAATCCTTCTTCGGCACTGAAGCTTTCTTT. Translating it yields CASSSPGGESFFGTEAFF.